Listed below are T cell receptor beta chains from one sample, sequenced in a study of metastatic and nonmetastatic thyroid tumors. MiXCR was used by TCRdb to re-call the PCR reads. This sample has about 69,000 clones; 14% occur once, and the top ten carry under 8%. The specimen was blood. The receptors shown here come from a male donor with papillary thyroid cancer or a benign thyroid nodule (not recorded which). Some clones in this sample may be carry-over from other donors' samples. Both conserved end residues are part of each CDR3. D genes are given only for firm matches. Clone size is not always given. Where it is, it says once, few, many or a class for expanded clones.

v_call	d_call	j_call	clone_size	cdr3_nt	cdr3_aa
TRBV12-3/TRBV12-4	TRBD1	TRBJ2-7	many	TGTGCCAGCAGTTTAAGACGGTCAGGGGGGCAGTACTTC	CASSLRRSGGQYF
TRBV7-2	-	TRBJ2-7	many	TGTGCCAGCAGCATGGACAGTATCTCCTACGAGCAGTACTTC	CASSMDSISYEQYF
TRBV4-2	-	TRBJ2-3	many	TGTGCCAGCAGCCGGCGCGGTTTATGGGCGGGAACTAGCACAGATACGCAGTATTTT	CASSRRGLWAGTSTDTQYF
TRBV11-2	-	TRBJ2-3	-	TGTGTCAGCAGCTGGGGCCGATTAGTGGGAGGAGGAACAGATACGCAGTATTTT	CVSSWGRLVGGGTDTQYF
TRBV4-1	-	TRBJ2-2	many	TGCGCCAGCAGCCAAGATTCTCTAGCTTCGGCCGGGGAGCTGTTTTTT	CASSQDSLASAGELFF
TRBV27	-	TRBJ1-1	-	TGTGCCAGCAGTTTAGTTGGGACATGGTCGGACACTGAAGCTTTCTTT	CASSLVGTWSDTEAFF
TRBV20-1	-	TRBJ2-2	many	TGCAGTGCTAGCAGGGCTAGCTTCGGGGAGCTGTTTTTT	CSASRASFGELFF
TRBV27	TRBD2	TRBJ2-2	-	TGTGCCAGCAGTTCCGATGTGGGACTAGCTAAAATAGCCAACACCGGGGAGCTGTTTTTT	CASSSDVGLAKIANTGELFF
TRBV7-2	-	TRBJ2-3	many	TGTGCCAGCAGCTTTGGCGGGTTGGTGGCAGATACGCAGTATTTT	CASSFGGLVADTQYF
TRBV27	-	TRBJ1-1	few	TGTGCCAGCAGTCGCTCCGGCGGAGGGGTCACTGGAGCTTTCTTT	CASSRSGGGVTGAFF
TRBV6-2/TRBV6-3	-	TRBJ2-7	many	TGTGCCAGCAGTTACGGGGGCAACTACGAGCAGTACTTC	CASSYGGNYEQYF
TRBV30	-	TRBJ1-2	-	TGTGCCTGGACCCCATGGGACACGTCTTGGGCTAACTATGGCTACACCTTC	CAWTPWDTSWANYGYTF
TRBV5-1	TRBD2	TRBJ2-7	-	TGCGCCAGCAGCCTTCGGACTAGCGTGAGGGCCATTTCATACGAGCAGTACTTC	CASSLRTSVRAISYEQYF
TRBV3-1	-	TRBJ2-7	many	TGTGCCAGCAGCCAAGATCTAGTTCCCTACGAGCAGTACTTC	CASSQDLVPYEQYF
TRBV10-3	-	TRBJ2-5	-	TGTGCCATCAGTGAGTCGCATGGGGCCCAACAGACCCAGTACTTC	CAISESHGAQQTQYF
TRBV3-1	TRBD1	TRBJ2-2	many	TGTGCCAGCAGCGGACAGGGATCGAACACCGGGGAGCTGTTTTTT	CASSGQGSNTGELFF
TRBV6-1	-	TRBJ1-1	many	TGTGCCAGCAGCAACCGAGTTCCCAACACTGAAGCTTTCTTT	CASSNRVPNTEAFF
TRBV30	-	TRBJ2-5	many	TGTGCCTGGAGCCGGGTCTTGGGAGAGACCCAGTACTTC	CAWSRVLGETQYF
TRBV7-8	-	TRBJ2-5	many	TGTGCCAGCAGCTTAAGAGCGAGCATCCAAGAGACCCAGTACTTC	CASSLRASIQETQYF
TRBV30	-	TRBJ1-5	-	TGTGCCTACTCGAACAGGGACTTCAATCAGCCCCAGCATTTT	CAYSNRDFNQPQHF
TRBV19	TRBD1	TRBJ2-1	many	TGTGCCAGTAGTCTTCCCGGGACAGGGGAATTCGATGAGCAGTTCTTC	CASSLPGTGEFDEQFF
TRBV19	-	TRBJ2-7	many	TGTGCCAGTAGTATAGATCGCAACCAATACGAGCAGTACTTC	CASSIDRNQYEQYF
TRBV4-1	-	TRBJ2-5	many	TGCGCCAGCAGCCAAGGGACCCGGGTAGCGCAAGAGACCCAGTACTTC	CASSQGTRVAQETQYF
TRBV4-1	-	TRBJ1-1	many	TGCGCCAGCAGCCACCCCGGGATGAACACTGAAGCTTTCTTT	CASSHPGMNTEAFF
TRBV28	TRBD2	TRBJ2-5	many	TGTGCCAGCAGTTGGCCCGTGCGGGAGGGAGTTTTAGGGGAGACCCAGTACTTC	CASSWPVREGVLGETQYF
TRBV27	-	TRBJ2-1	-	TGTGCCAGCAGTATCTCCAGGACTGATCTCTACAATGAACAGTTCTTC	CASSISRTDLYNEQFF
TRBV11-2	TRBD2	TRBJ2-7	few	TGTGCCAGCAGCAGACTAGCGGGAGAGCCGACCTACGAGCAGTACTTC	CASSRLAGEPTYEQYF
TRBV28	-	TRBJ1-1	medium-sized	TGTGCCAGCAGTTCAGTCGGGGCGGGGAACACTGAAGCTTTCTTT	CASSSVGAGNTEAFF
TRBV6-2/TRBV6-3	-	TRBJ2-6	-	TGTGCCAGCAGTAACCCTGGGGGAGGTAGGGAAAATGGGGCCAACGTCCTGACTTTC	CASSNPGGGRENGANVLTF
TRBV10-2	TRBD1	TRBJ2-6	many	TGCGCCAGCACCCGGGACAGGGGGACTGGGGCCAACGTCCTGACTTTC	CASTRDRGTGANVLTF
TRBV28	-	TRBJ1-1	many	TGTGCCAGCAGTTTAAAGGGAATGAACACTGAAGCTTTCTTT	CASSLKGMNTEAFF
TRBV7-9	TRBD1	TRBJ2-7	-	TGTGCCAGCAGCAACCGGGACAGGGACGAGCAGTACTTC	CASSNRDRDEQYF
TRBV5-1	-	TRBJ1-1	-	TGCGCCAGCAGCTCAGGACACTTGAACACTGAAGCTTCCTTT	CASSSGHLNTEASF
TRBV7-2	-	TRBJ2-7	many	TGTGCCAGCAGCTTAGGGACTACCGTTAGCTACGAGCAGTACTTC	CASSLGTTVSYEQYF
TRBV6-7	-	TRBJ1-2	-	TGTGCCAGCAGCCCCTGGGTATTGGGCTACACCTTC	CASSPWVLGYTF
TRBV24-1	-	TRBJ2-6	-	TGTGCCACCAGTGATATCTCTTGGACCAACGTCCTGACTTTC	CATSDISWTNVLTF
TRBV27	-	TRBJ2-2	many	TGTGCCAGCAGTCAATTATCAGGGGCGGGTGCCGGGGAGCTGTTTTTT	CASSQLSGAGAGELFF
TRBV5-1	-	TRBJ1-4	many	TGCGCCAGCAGCTTGAACGGGCTACCCGCAACTAATGAAAAACTGTTTTTT	CASSLNGLPATNEKLFF
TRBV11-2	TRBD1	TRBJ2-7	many	TGTGCCAGCAGCTTAGTCGGCCAGGGGGCAACCTACGAGCAGTACTTC	CASSLVGQGATYEQYF
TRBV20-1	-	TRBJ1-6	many	TGCAGTGCTAGAGCGCAGGGAGTTCGGGGCAATTCACCCCTCCACTTT	CSARAQGVRGNSPLHF
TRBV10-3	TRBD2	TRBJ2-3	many	TGTGCCATCAGACCGGGACTAGTGGGGACAGATACGCAGTATTTT	CAIRPGLVGTDTQYF
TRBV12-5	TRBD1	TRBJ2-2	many	TGTGCTAGTGGCCTCAGACAGGGGAACACCGGGGAGCTGTTTTTT	CASGLRQGNTGELFF
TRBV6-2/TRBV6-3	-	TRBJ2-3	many	TGTGCCAGCAGTCAGAGCCCGGATCTCCACGCCCTCACAGATACGCAGTATTTT	CASSQSPDLHALTDTQYF
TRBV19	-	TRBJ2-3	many	TGTGCCAGTAGTATAGGACTGGACACAGATACGCAGTATTTT	CASSIGLDTDTQYF
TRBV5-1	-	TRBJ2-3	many	TGCGCCAGCAGCTTACAATTGGCGGACCCCACAGATACGCAGTATTTT	CASSLQLADPTDTQYF
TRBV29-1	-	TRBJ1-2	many	TGCAGCGTTTTGGGAACCTATGGCTACACCTTC	CSVLGTYGYTF
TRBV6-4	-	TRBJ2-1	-	TGTGCCAGCAGCCAGTTGGGGGCATTCCCCTACAATGAGCAGTTCTTC	CASSQLGAFPYNEQFF
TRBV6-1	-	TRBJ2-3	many	TGTGCCAGCAGTCTTGACAGCACAGATACGCAGTATTTT	CASSLDSTDTQYF
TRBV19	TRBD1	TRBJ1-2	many	TGTGCCAGTAGTATCGACGGGCGAGCGGACAGGGCCTATGGCTACACCTTC	CASSIDGRADRAYGYTF
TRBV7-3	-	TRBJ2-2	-	TGTGTCAGTTCCCGGGACATAACCACCGGGGAGCTGTTTTTT	CVSSRDITTGELFF
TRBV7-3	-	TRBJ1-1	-	TGTGCCAGCAGCTTAACGGGGTGGGGTCGGACTGAAGCTTTCTTT	CASSLTGWGRTEAFF
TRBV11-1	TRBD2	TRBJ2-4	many	TGTGCCAGCAGCTTAGGACCGGGACTAGCGGGAGCGGGGGCCCGGAAAAACATTCAGTACTTC	CASSLGPGLAGAGARKNIQYF
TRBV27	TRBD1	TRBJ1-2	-	TGTGCCAGCAGTTTACGTCCGACAGGGAGAGCTAACTATGGCTACACCTTC	CASSLRPTGRANYGYTF